A selection of T cell receptor beta chains follows, all from one sample in a study of blood T cell repertoires in COVID-19. The repertoire was sequenced with immunoSEQ multiplex PCR; TCRdb's copy has only in-frame clones and lacks some. The table records tens of thousands of clones, roughly 89% of them present only once. Sequenced sample: peripheral blood. Source of these receptors: a man aged 30-40 years with acute or convalescent COVID-19. CDR3s include the opening cysteine and the closing phenylalanine or tryptophan. D genes are given only for firm matches. Not all rows give a size; the values are once, few, many and, for expanded clones, a class.

V,size,D,J,DNA,CDR3
TRBV10-3,-,-,TRBJ1-1,TGTGCCATCAGTGTTCTTAAGGGGGAGGGTGAAGCTTTCTTT,CAISVLKGEGEAFF
TRBV7-8,-,TRBD1,TRBJ1-1,TGTGCCAGCAGCCCCGACAGGGGCATGAACACTGAAGCTTTCTTT,CASSPDRGMNTEAFF
TRBV18,-,-,TRBJ2-3,TGTGCCAGCTCACCCGATCGGGGGTACTTCCCTAGCACAGATACGCAGTATTTT,CASSPDRGYFPSTDTQYF
TRBV5-1,-,-,TRBJ2-1,TGCGCCAGCAGCTTGACCGTGCGGAGGCCCCCCCATGAGCAGTTCTTC,CASSLTVRRPPHEQFF
TRBV12-3/TRBV12-4,-,-,TRBJ1-1,TGTGCCAGCAGTTTATCCGGGGACACTGAAGCTTTCTTT,CASSLSGDTEAFF
TRBV12-5,-,-,TRBJ1-5,TGTGCTAGTGGTACTAGGGAGGGCAATCAGCCCCAGCATTTT,CASGTREGNQPQHF
TRBV19,once,TRBD1,TRBJ1-2,TGTGCCAGTAGTAAGGGACAGGGAGGGTATGGCTACACCTTC,CASSKGQGGYGYTF
TRBV7-8,-,-,TRBJ1-1,TGTGCCAGCAGCACAACTACACAACGAGCTTTCTTT,CASSTTTQRAFF
TRBV6-6,-,TRBD1,TRBJ1-3,TGTGCCAGCAGTTACCCTCGGGACAGAAGAAACACCATATATTTT,CASSYPRDRRNTIYF
TRBV3-1/TRBV3-2,-,TRBD1,TRBJ1-1,TGTGCCAGCAGCAACAGGGGGAACACTGAAGCTTTCTTT,CASSNRGNTEAFF
TRBV9,once,TRBD1,TRBJ1-6,TGTGCCAGCAGCGAAGGGACAGGGGGCCGTTCCTATAATTCACCCCTCCACTTT,CASSEGTGGRSYNSPLHF
TRBV20-1,-,TRBD1,TRBJ2-7,TGCAGTGCCGCAGGGGGCTACGAGCAGTACTTC,CSAAGGYEQYF
TRBV4-1,few,TRBD1,TRBJ2-1,TGCGCCAGCAGCCGCTTTGGGGACAGCTACAATGAGCAGTTCTTC,CASSRFGDSYNEQFF
TRBV4-3,-,-,TRBJ1-5,TGCGCCAGCAGCCAAGGCGGCGCGTCGTGGGAGCCCCAGCATTTT,CASSQGGASWEPQHF
TRBV7-6,-,TRBD1,TRBJ1-1,TGTGCCAGCAGCTTACGGCAGACAGGGTCATTTAACACTGAAGCTTTCTTT,CASSLRQTGSFNTEAFF
TRBV10-3,-,TRBD2,TRBJ2-7,TGTGCCATCAGTGAAGTAGCGGGCCGAACCTACGAGCAGTACTTC,CAISEVAGRTYEQYF
TRBV9,-,-,TRBJ1-2,TGTGCCAGCAGCGCCGGGGGCTATGGCTACACCTTC,CASSAGGYGYTF
TRBV11-1,-,TRBD2,TRBJ2-7,TGTGCCAGCAGCTACCTACTAGCGGGTCGGGACGAGCAGTACTTC,CASSYLLAGRDEQYF
TRBV5-1,-,TRBD1,TRBJ1-1,TGCGCCAGCAGCCGGGGACAGGGAGCTGAAGCTTTCTTT,CASSRGQGAEAFF
TRBV5-8,-,-,TRBJ1-6,TGTGCCAGCAGCTTGGCACAGGGCTCACCCCTCCACTTT,CASSLAQGSPLHF
TRBV24-1,-,-,TRBJ1-5,TGTGCCACCAGTGATTTTCTGGGGCAACATCAGCCCCAGCATTTT,CATSDFLGQHQPQHF
TRBV9,-,-,TRBJ1-2,TGTGCCAGCAGCGTAGTAGAGGGCGGTGTCTATGGCTACACCTTC,CASSVVEGGVYGYTF
TRBV28,-,-,TRBJ1-2,TGTGCCAGCAGTTTCCCCGGGACAAGGACGTATGGCTACACCTTC,CASSFPGTRTYGYTF
TRBV4-1,-,-,TRBJ2-5,TGCGCCAGCAGCCAAGGTTCACGGTACGAGACCCAGTACTTC,CASSQGSRYETQYF
TRBV19,-,TRBD1,TRBJ1-1,TGTGCCAGTAGTAAGGGCTTGACAGGGGGAGTGGGCACTGAAGCTTTCTTT,CASSKGLTGGVGTEAFF
TRBV13,-,TRBD2,TRBJ2-4,TGTGCCAGCAGCCCAGGGAGGGGCGACATTCAGTACTTC,CASSPGRGDIQYF
TRBV6-1,few,TRBD1,TRBJ2-1,TGTGCCAGCAGTGCTACTAGGGGGCGCACCTACAATGAGCAGTTCTTC,CASSATRGRTYNEQFF